Following are 26 T cell receptor beta chains from one sample sequenced in a study of identical twins. TCRdb reanalysed the 5' RACE reads using MiXCR and keeps one entry per CDR3 protein. Altogether 1.5 million or so distinct CDR3 sequences are present, about 30% being singletons, with the ten largest covering around 0.3%. The source material was cord blood. The receptor set was obtained from a newborn girl in good health.

This clonotype was counted many times. The CDR3 spells CASSWIRTSSLPKYF. In DNA, the CDR3 is TGCGCCAGCAGCTGGATCAGGACTAGCTCACTTCCTAAGTATTTT. The V and J genes are TRBV5-1 and TRBJ2-3, with 8 bases aligning to TRBD2. V was pared by 3 bases and J by 13 bases, with 16 bases of the junction left unmatched. The CDR3 totals 15 residues. Germline CDR1 reads SGHRS; CDR2 reads YFSETQ.

This clonotype has only a few counts. The CDR3 is CSAGQPGGWGYTF. In nucleotides, the CDR3 is TGCAGTGCTGGACAGCCAGGAGGTTGGGGCTACACCTTC. V usage is TRBV20-1 and J usage is TRBJ1-2; possibly TRBD1 for D (6 bases). The ends were cut back, 5 bases at V and 8 bases at J, with 18 bases in the middle. Germline values: CDR1 DFQATT, CDR2 SNEGSKA (reference sequence). This CDR3 region has 13 residues.

This clonotype was detected only a few times. The chain recombines TRBV12-3 or TRBV12-4 with TRBJ1-1, with D maybe TRBD1 (6 bases). V was trimmed by 7 bases and J by 7 bases, leaving 16 bases between them. CDR3 length equals 13 residues. The CDR3 nucleotides read TGTGCCAGCACTTCTAGGGGGGAGGATGAAGCTTTCTTT. This sequence encodes CASTSRGEDEAFF.

This chain connects TRBV6-1 to TRBJ2-5; TRBD1 matches 8 bases. The J segment lost 1 base and the V segment lost 6 bases, leaving 10 bases of the junction unmatched. CDR3 length: 16 residues. Germline V gene lookup returns CDR1 MNHNS and CDR2 SASEGT. This chain's CDR3 is CASRREGQGFQETQYF. CDR3 bases: TGTGCCAGCAGGAGGGAAGGACAGGGATTCCAAGAGACCCAGTACTTC.

This clonotype has only a few counts. J is TRBJ2-4 and V is TRBV6-1; TRBD2 matches at 14 bases. The germline gives CDR1 MNHNS, CDR2 SASEGT. CDR3 length equals 18 residues. V trimming: 6 bases; J trimming: 0 bases; junction bases outside the gene matches: 7. CDR3 bases: TGTGCCAGCAGAACCGGGACTAGCGGGGGCCTAGCCAAAAACATTCAGTACTTC. Residues: CASRTGTSGGLAKNIQYF.

This clonotype has a handful of counts. The CDR3 is CSARRPFAMDPASYGYTF. CDR3 nucleotides: TGCAGTGCTAGGCGACCTTTTGCAATGGATCCAGCCTCTTATGGCTACACCTTC. The chain combines TRBV20-1 with TRBJ1-2; the D is unclear. CDR1 is DFQATT and CDR2 is SNEGSKA in the germline V gene (reference sequence). The CDR3 covers 18 residues. The V and J ends lost 3 bases and 5 bases respectively, with 28 bases between them.

The chain has TRBV7-2 and TRBJ2-3; TRBD1 might be the D (5 bases). Germline CDR1 and CDR2: SGHTA and FQGNSA. V was pared by 2 bases and J by 5 bases, with 17 bases between. The CDR3 has 16 residues. The CDR3 spells CASSLRGALGGDTQYF. The CDR3 DNA reads as TGTGCCAGCAGCTTAAGGGGTGCCCTCGGTGGAGATACGCAGTATTTT.

This clonotype turned up a few times. J is TRBJ2-4 and V is TRBV12-3 or TRBV12-4; D not certain. Trimming pared 3 bases from V and 8 bases from J, leaving 14 bases between. The CDR3 sequence is 14 residues long. The CDR3 nucleotides read TGTGCCAGCAGTTTGCGGACCCCTCTGGACATTCAGTACTTC. It translates to CASSLRTPLDIQYF.

This clonotype occurred a few times. The rearrangement uses TRBV14 and TRBJ2-7; D is uncertain. Trimming stripped 0 bases from V and 3 bases from J, with 12 bases between. The CDR3 covers 15 residues. Germline assignment: CDR1 SGHDN and CDR2 FVKESK. CDR3 nucleotides: TGTGCCAGCAGCCAAGATAGGGCGGTCGGCTACGAGCAGTACTTC. Amino acid sequence: CASSQDRAVGYEQYF.

The chain recombines TRBV12-3 or TRBV12-4 with TRBJ2-5; weak D call: TRBD1 (6 bases). The CDR3 loop spans 14 amino acids. V was shortened by 5 bases and J by 11 bases, with 21 bases between the two germline ends. The CDR3 DNA reads TGTGCCAGCAGTCCCAGCCTCAGGGGAAGTGCGCAGTACTTC. Protein: CASSPSLRGSAQYF.

The sample holds a few counts of this clonotype. V and J are TRBV9 and TRBJ1-1; D may be TRBD1 (5 bases). Trimming took off 0 bases at V and 0 bases at J, with 21 bases between the two ends. Germline V gene lookup returns CDR1 SGDLS and CDR2 YYNGEE. This CDR3 is 19 amino acids long. The chain's CDR3 is CASSVGAPGTATLNTEAFF. DNA for the CDR3: TGTGCCAGCAGCGTAGGCGCCCCCGGGACGGCTACCTTGAACACTGAAGCTTTCTTT.

There are a few counts of this clonotype. This rearrangement joins TRBV20-1 to TRBJ1-5; possible D gene TRBD1, 5 bases. The V end lost 0 bases, the J end lost 4 bases, and 16 bases lay between the germline ends. Germline CDR1 is DFQATT and CDR2 is SNEGSKA (reference sequence). The length of the CDR3 is 16 residues. This chain's CDR3 is CSARDKGGVVNQPQHF. The CDR3 DNA reads as TGCAGTGCTAGAGATAAAGGAGGGGTGGTAAATCAGCCCCAGCATTTT.

This clonotype was detected only once. CDR3 sequence (DNA): TGTGCCACCAGCAGAGACGCTCCGAGCTCTGGAAACACCATATATTTT. This encodes CATSRDAPSSGNTIYF. The chain employs TRBV15 and TRBJ1-3; D gene unclear. The CDR3 totals 16 residues. Germline CDR1 LNHNV, CDR2 YYDKDF (reference sequence). Trimming shortened V by 0 bases and J by 0 bases, and 9 bases separated the two germline ends.

This clonotype was counted a few times. The chain employs TRBV3-1 and TRBJ2-4; TRBD2 agrees at 13 bases. Germline CDR1 is LGHDT and CDR2 is YNNKEL (reference sequence). V gave up 4 bases and J gave up 7 bases; unmatched junction bases: 13. This CDR3 comprises 18 residues. CDR3 sequence (DNA): TGTGCCAGCAGCCGATTCCTCCCCGGGACTAGCGGGAATAACATTCAGTACTTC. Translated, it gives CASSRFLPGTSGNNIQYF.

This clonotype was picked up a small number of times. V gene TRBV4-1 combines with J gene TRBJ2-4, with D perhaps matching TRBD2 (6 bases). V was cut by 0 bases and J by 0 bases, with 9 bases left in between. The CDR3 has 16 amino acids. CDR1 and CDR2 from the germline V gene are MGHRA and YSYEKL. CDR3 sequence reads: CASSQEGGPAKNIQYF. The CDR3, as DNA: TGCGCCAGCAGCCAAGAAGGAGGGCCAGCCAAAAACATTCAGTACTTC.

The chain uses TRBV7-9 and TRBJ1-1, with D possibly TRBD1 on 6 matching bases. V lost 4 bases and J 0 bases, leaving 18 bases between the germline ends. The germline V gene encodes CDR1 SEHNR and CDR2 FQNEAQ (reference sequence). The CDR3 has 17 amino acids. This CDR3 reads CASSSPNRVGMNTEAFF. CDR3 sequence (DNA): TGTGCCAGCAGCTCCCCCAACAGGGTAGGGATGAACACTGAAGCTTTCTTT.

The genes are TRBV7-2 and TRBJ2-3; 8 nucleotides agree with TRBD2. In germline, CDR1 is SGHTA, CDR2 FQGNSA. This CDR3 is 17 amino acids long. The V and J ends lost 1 base and 5 bases, in that order; junction bases with no gene match: 11. The CDR3 sequence is CASSLGPPAGDKDTQYF. As DNA, the CDR3 is TGTGCCAGCAGCTTAGGACCCCCAGCGGGAGATAAAGATACGCAGTATTTT.

V is TRBV6-5 and J is TRBJ1-2, with D possibly matching TRBD1 (6 bases). The CDR3 has 15 amino acids. Trimming removed 6 bases from V and 0 bases from J, with 14 bases in between. The V gene's germline CDR1 is MNHEY and CDR2 SVGAGI. The CDR3 reads CASSPYRDTNYGYTF. The DNA for the CDR3 is TGTGCCAGCAGCCCATACAGGGACACTAACTATGGCTACACCTTC.

This clonotype was counted many times. The rearrangement links TRBV29-1 to TRBJ2-1, with a possible D match to TRBD2 (5 bases). Germline V CDR1 and CDR2: SQVTM, ANQGSEA. There are 10 residues in the CDR3. V lost 6 bases to trimming and J lost 6 bases, with 6 bases between them. CDR3 sequence reads: CSVTSNEQFF. CDR3 DNA: TGCAGCGTAACTAGCAATGAGCAGTTCTTC.

In its sample, this clonotype was seen a few times. V is TRBV21-1 and J is TRBJ2-3. TRBV21-1 is a known pseudogene. The CDR3 is made up of 15 amino acids. CDR3 region: CASSKGREDTDTQYF. CDR3 nucleotide sequence: TGTGCCAGCAGCAAAGGGCGGGAAGATACAGATACGCAGTATTTT.

This clonotype was picked up a small number of times. The chain employs TRBV2 and TRBJ2-1; no reliable D call. CDR1 is SNHLY and CDR2 is FYNNEI in the germline V gene. Deletions cut 6 bases from V and 0 bases from J, with 6 bases between. The CDR3 loop spans 13 amino acids. This chain's CDR3 is CASRRFSYNEQFF. CDR3 in DNA: TGTGCCAGCAGGCGATTCTCCTACAATGAGCAGTTCTTC.

This chain uses TRBV4-1 with TRBJ1-5; D remains unclear. Trimming pared 1 base from V and 5 bases from J, leaving 18 bases between. CDR1 and CDR2 (germline): MGHRA, YSYEKL. The CDR3 has 17 amino acids. In DNA, the CDR3 is TGCGCCAGCAGCCAAGGGGAGTGGTACAGTGGGGATCAGCCCCAGCATTTT. Translation: CASSQGEWYSGDQPQHF.

This clonotype has more than one count but fewer than ten. The chain has TRBV20-1 and TRBJ2-1; 8 nucleotides agree with TRBD2. The CDR3 has 15 residues. Per germline, CDR1 DFQATT and CDR2 SNEGSKA (reference sequence). Trimming cost V 3 bases and J 6 bases; bases outside gene matches: 10. In DNA, the CDR3 is TGCAGTGCTAGGTCCGGGACTAGAGGACCCAATGAGCAGTTCTTC. Encoded protein: CSARSGTRGPNEQFF.

The J gene is TRBJ2-6, the V gene TRBV28; D is unresolved. Germline V lookup: CDR1 MDHEN, CDR2 SYDVKM. V gave up 6 bases and J gave up 0 bases, with 9 bases separating them. CDR3 size: 15 residues. The CDR3 DNA is TGTGCCAGCAGGCCTCAGAGCTCTGGGGCCAACGTCCTGACTTTC. Its protein is CASRPQSSGANVLTF. The whole variable domain, filled in from reference TRBV28 and TRBJ2-6, reads DVKVTQSSRYLVKRTGEKVFLECVQDMDHENMFWYRQDPGLGLRLIYFSYDVKMKEKGDIPEGYSVSREKKERFSLILESASTNQTSMYLCASRPQSSGANVLTFGAGSRLTVL.

J is TRBJ1-1 and V is TRBV6-5; D is unresolved. The germline V gene encodes CDR1 MNHEY and CDR2 SVGAGI. The CDR3 totals 17 residues. Between the trimmed V and J ends, which lost 0 bases and 1 base, there was a span of 15 bases. CDR3 bases: TGTGCCAGCAGTTACTCGAGAGACCGAGACGCGAACACTGAAGCTTTCTTT. Protein: CASSYSRDRDANTEAFF.

The V call is TRBV20-1, the J call TRBJ2-1, with D unclear. This CDR3 comprises 14 residues. Germline V lookup: CDR1 DFQATT, CDR2 SNEGSKA (reference sequence). Trimming pared 2 bases from V and 0 bases from J, leaving 8 bases between. The CDR3, as DNA: TGCAGTGCTAGAATGAAGAGCTCCTACAATGAGCAGTTCTTC. Protein: CSARMKSSYNEQFF.